One T cell receptor beta chain is described in this entry. The entry originates in a study of blood T cell repertoires in COVID-19. Participant age was roughly 18 to 100 years, and participants resided in fewer than 30 US areas. Produced via immunoSEQ multiplex PCR; TCRdb's table is partial and in-frame only. The data hold approximately 240,000 clones, with 75% to 90% observed a single time. J was trimmed by 6 bases and V by 2 bases; bases with no gene match: 10. From germline, CDR1 is SEHNR and CDR2 FQNEAQ (reference sequence). The CDR3 runs 18 residues. The chain combines TRBV7-9 with TRBJ2-3; 14 bases map to TRBD2. The receptor comes from a woman in her 30s with acute COVID-19. Sequenced material: PBMCs or T cells enriched from blood (not recorded which). In DNA, the CDR3 is TGTGCCAGCAGCTTACCCTTGGGACTAGCGGGAGTTGGGGATACGCAGTATTTT. It specifies CASSLPLGLAGVGDTQYF.